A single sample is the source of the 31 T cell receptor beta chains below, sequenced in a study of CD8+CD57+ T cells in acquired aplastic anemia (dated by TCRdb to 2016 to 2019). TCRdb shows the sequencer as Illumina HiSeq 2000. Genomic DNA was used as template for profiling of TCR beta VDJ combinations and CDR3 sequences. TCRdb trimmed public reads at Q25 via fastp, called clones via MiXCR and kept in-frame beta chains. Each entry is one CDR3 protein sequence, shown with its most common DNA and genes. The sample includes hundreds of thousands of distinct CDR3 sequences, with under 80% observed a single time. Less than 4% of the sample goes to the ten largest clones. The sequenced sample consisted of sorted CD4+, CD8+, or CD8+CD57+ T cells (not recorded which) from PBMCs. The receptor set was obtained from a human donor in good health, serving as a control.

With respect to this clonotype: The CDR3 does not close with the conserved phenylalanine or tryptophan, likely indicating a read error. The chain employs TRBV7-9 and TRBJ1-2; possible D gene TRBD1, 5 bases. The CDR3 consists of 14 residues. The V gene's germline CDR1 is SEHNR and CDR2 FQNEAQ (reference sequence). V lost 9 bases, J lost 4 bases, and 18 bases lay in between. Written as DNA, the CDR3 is TGTGCCAGTGGCATACCGGGAACAGGCTATGGCTACACCCTC. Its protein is CASGIPGTGYGYTL.

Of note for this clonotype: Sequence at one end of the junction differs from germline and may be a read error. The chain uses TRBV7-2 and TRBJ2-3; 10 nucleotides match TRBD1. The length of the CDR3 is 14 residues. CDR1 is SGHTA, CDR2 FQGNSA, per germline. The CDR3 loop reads CASSGRQGASYNFF. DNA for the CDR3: TGTGCCAGCAGCGGCAGACAGGGGGCCAGCTACAACTTCTTT.

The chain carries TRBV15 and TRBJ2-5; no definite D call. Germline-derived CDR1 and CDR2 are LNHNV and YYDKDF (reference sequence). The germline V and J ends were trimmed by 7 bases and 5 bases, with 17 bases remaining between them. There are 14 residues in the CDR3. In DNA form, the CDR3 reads TGTGCCACCAAGCCAGTGAACACCGGGGAGACCCAGTACTTC. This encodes CATKPVNTGETQYF.

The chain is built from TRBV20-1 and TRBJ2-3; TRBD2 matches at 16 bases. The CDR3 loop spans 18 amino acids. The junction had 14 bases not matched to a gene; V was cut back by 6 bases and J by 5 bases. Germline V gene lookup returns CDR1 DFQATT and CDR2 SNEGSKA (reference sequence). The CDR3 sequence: CSATAGTSGRAQRDTQYF. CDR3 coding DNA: TGCAGTGCAACAGCGGGGACTAGCGGGAGGGCCCAGAGAGATACGCAGTATTTT.

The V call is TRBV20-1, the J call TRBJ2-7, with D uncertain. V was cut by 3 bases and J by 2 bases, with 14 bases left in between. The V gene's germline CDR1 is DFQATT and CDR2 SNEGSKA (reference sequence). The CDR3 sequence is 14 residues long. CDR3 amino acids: CSASISRKPYEQYF. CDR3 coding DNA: TGCAGTGCTAGTATATCTAGAAAACCCTACGAGCAGTACTTC.

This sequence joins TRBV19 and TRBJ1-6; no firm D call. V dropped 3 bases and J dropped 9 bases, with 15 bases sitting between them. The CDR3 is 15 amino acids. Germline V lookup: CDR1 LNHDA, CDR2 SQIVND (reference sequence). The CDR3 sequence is CASSIWDRPLSPLHF. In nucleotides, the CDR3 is TGTGCCAGTAGTATTTGGGATCGACCCCTTTCACCCCTCCACTTT.

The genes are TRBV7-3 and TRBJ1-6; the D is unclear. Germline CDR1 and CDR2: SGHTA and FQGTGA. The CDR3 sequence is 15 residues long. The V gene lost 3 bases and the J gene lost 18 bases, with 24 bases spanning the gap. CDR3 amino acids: CASSFSGHGNSHYHF. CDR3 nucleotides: TGTGCCAGCAGCTTCAGTGGGCACGGAAATTCACACTACCACTTT.

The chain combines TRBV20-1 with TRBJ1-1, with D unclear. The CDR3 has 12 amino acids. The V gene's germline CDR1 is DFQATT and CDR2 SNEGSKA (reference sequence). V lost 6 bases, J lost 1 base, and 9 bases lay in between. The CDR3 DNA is TGCAGTGCCCCGGCAGGGAACACTGAAGCTTTCTTT. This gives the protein CSAPAGNTEAFF.

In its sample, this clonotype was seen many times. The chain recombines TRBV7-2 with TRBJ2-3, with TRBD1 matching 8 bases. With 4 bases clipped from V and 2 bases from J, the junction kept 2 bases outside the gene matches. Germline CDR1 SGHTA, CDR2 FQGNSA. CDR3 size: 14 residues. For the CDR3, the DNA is TGTGCCAGCAGCTCGACAGGGGCCACAGATACGCAGTATTTT. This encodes CASSSTGATDTQYF.

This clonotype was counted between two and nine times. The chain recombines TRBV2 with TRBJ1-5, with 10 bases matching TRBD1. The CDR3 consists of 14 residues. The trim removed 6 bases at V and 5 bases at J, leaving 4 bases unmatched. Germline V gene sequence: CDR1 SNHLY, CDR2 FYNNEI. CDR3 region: CASRGQGRDQPQHF. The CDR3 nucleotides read TGTGCCAGCAGGGGACAGGGGAGGGATCAGCCCCAGCATTTT.

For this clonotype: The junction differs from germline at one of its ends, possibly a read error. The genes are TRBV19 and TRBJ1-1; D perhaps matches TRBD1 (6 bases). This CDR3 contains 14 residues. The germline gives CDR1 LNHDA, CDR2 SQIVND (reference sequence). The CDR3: CASSPGRGAPLAFW. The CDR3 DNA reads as TGTGCCAGTAGTCCCGGCAGGGGCGCCCCCCTCGCTTTCTGG.

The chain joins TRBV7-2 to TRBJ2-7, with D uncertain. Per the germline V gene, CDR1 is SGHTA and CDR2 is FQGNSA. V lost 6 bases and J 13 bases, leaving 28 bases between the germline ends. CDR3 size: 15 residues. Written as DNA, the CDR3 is TGTGCCAGCAGTGCCGCCTCCTACAATGAGCAGTTCTTCTACTTC. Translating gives CASSAASYNEQFFYF.

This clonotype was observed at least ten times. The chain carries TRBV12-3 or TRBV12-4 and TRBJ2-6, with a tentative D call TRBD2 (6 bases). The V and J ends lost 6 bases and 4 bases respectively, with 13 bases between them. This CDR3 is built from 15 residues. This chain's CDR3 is CASRRAGSGANVLTF. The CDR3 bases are TGTGCCAGCAGGCGTGCGGGATCGGGGGCCAACGTCCTGACTTTC.

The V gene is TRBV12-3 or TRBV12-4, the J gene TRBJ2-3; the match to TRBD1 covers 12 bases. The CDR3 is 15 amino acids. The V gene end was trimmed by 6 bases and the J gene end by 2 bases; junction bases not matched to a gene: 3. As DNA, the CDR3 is TGTGCCAGCAGGGGACAGGGGGCGAACACAGATACGCAGTATTTT. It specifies CASRGQGANTDTQYF.

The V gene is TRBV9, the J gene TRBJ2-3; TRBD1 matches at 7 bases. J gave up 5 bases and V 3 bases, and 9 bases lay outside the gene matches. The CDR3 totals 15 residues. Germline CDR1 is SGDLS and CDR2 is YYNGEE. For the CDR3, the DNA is TGTGCCAGCAGCGCCTCGGGACAGCCCTTAGATACGCAGTATTTT. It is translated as CASSASGQPLDTQYF.

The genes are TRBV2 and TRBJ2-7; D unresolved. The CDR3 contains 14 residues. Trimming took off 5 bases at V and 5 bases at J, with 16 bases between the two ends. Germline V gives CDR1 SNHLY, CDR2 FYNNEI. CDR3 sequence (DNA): TGTGCCAGCAGTACCTCCCGACGGGTCCACGAGCAGTACTTC. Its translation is CASSTSRRVHEQYF.

The CDR3 sequence is CASSQVGGGRPQHF. The CDR3 region has the DNA TGCGCCAGCAGCCAGGTCGGGGGGGGGCGGCCCCAGCATTTT. The rearrangement links TRBV5-1 to TRBJ1-5; D may be TRBD1 (6 bases). CDR3 length: 14 residues. Trimming took off 4 bases at V and 9 bases at J, with 17 bases between the two ends. From germline, CDR1 is SGHRS and CDR2 YFSETQ.

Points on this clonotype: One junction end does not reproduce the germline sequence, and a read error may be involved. CDR3 nucleotides: TGCGCCAGCAGCTTGAAGAACTACGACACAGATTCGCAGTATTTT. Translating it yields CASSLKNYDTDSQYF. V usage is TRBV7-2 and J usage is TRBJ2-3; D is ambiguous. This CDR3 is 15 amino acids long. The germline V gene encodes CDR1 SGHTA and CDR2 FQGNSA.

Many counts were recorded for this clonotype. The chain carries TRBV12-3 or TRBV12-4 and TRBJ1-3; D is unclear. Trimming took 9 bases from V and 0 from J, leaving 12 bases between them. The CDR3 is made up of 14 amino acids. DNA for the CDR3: TGTGCCAGTAGCCCTCTAAGCTCTGGAAACACCATATATTTT. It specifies CASSPLSSGNTIYF.

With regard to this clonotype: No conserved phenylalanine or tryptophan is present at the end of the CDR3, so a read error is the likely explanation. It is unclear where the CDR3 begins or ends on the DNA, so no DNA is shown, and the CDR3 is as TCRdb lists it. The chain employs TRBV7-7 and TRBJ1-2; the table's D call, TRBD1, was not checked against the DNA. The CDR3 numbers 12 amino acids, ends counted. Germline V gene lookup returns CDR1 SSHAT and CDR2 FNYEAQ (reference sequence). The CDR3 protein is CASSQGVGRSIL.

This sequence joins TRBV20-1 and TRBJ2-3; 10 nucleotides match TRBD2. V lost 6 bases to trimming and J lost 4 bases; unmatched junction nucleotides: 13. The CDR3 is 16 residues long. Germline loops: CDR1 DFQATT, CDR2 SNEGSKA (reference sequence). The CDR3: CSALDGSGGPPDTQYF. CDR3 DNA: TGCAGTGCGCTAGACGGTAGCGGGGGGCCCCCAGATACGCAGTATTTT.

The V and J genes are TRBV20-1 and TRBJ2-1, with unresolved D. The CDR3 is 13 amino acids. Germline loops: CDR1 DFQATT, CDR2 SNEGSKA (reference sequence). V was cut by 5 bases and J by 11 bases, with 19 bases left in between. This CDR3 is CSAQGMPDEQQFF. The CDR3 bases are TGCAGTGCTCAAGGGATGCCCGACGAGCAGCAGTTCTTC.

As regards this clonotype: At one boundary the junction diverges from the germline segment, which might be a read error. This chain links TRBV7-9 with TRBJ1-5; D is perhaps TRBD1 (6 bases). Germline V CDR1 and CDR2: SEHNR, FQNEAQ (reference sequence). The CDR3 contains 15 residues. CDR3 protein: CASSWGPAGGEPQHF. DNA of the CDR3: TGTGCCAGCAGCTGGGGCCCCGCGGGGGGCGAGCCCCAACATTTT.

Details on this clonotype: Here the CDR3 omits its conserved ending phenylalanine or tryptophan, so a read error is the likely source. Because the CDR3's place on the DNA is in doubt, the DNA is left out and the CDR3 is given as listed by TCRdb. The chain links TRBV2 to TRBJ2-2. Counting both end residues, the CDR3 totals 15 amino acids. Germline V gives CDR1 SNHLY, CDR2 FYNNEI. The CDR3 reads CASSQADEQYGELCT.

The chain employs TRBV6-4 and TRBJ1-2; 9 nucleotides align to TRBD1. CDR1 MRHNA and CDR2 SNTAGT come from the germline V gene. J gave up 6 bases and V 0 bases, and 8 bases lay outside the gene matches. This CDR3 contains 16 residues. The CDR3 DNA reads TGTGCCAGCAGTGACTCCCATCCGGGACAGGGTGATGGCTACACCTTC. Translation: CASSDSHPGQGDGYTF.

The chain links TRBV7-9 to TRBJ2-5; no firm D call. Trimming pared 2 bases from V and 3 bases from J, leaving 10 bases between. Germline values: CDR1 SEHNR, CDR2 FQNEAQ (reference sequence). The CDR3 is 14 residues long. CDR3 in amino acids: CASSLRVTEETQYF. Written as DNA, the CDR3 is TGTGCCAGCAGCTTAAGAGTTACCGAAGAGACCCAGTACTTC.

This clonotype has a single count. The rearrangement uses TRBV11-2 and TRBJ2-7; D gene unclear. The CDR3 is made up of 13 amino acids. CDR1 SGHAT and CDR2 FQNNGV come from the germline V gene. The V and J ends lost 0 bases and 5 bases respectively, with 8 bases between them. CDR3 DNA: TGTGCCAGCAGCTTAGACGGTAACCACGAGCAGTACTTC. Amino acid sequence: CASSLDGNHEQYF. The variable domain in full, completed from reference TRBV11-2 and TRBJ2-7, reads EAGVAQSPRYKIIEKRQSVAFWCNPISGHATLYWYQQILGQGPKLLIQFQNNGVVDDSQLPKDRFSAERLKGVDSTLKIQPAKLEDSAVYLCASSLDGNHEQYFGPGTRLTVT.

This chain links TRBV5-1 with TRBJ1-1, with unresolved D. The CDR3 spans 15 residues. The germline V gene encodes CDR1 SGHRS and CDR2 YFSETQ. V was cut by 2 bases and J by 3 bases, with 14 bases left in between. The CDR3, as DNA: TGCGCCAGCAGCTTACTTAGCGGTGCAGACACTGAAGCTTTCTTT. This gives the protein CASSLLSGADTEAFF.

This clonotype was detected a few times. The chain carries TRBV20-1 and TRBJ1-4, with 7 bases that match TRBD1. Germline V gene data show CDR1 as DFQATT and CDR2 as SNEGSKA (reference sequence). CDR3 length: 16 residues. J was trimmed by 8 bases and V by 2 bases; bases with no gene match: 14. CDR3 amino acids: CSARPSDRVLGEKLFF. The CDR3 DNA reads TGCAGTGCTAGACCTTCCGACAGGGTTTTAGGCGAAAAACTGTTTTTT.

For the CDR3, the DNA is TGTGCCAGCAGCTCCGGTAAGGGGCAATCGGAGACCCAGTACTTC. This gives the protein CASSSGKGQSETQYF. The rearrangement uses TRBV2 and TRBJ2-5; possibly TRBD1 for D (5 bases). Germline lookup yields CDR1 SNHLY and CDR2 FYNNEI. The CDR3 runs to 15 residues. V dropped 6 bases and J dropped 5 bases, with 19 bases sitting between them.

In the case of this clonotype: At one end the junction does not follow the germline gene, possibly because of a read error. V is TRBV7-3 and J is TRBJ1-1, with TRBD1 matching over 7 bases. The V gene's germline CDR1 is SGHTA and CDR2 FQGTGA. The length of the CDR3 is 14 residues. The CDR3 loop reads CASSVDRSRTEAIF. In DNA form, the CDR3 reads TGTGCCAGCAGCGTGGACAGGTCGCGGACTGAAGCTATCTTT.